These 18 T cell receptor beta chains were all obtained from the same sample, sequenced in a study of T cell responses to AZD1222 COVID-19 vaccine. Using immunoSEQ multiplex PCR, the repertoire was profiled, and TCRdb retains in-frame clones only, with some absent. The table has fewer than 150,000 clones, roughly 91% seen once; the top ten hold more than 4.5%. The material sequenced was peripheral blood, taken 28 days after the second AZD1222 dose. These receptor sequences come from an adult who received the AZD1222 COVID-19 vaccine.

V gene TRBV6-5 combines with J gene TRBJ1-2, with D maybe TRBD1 (5 bases). Trimming left V 0 bases short and J 4 bases short, with 12 bases between. Per germline, CDR1 MNHEY and CDR2 SVGAGI. There are 15 residues in the CDR3. This CDR3 reads CASSYSLGGGYGYTF. CDR3 in DNA: TGTGCCAGCAGTTACTCCCTCGGGGGAGGCTATGGCTACACCTTC.

This clone showed up just once. The chain is built from TRBV6-6 and TRBJ2-6; D gene uncertain. Germline lookup yields CDR1 MNHNY and CDR2 SVGAGI (reference sequence). The V end lost 10 bases, the J end lost 0 bases, and 10 bases lay between the germline ends. This CDR3 comprises 14 residues. This chain's CDR3 is CATSLGSGANVLTF. For the CDR3, the DNA is TGTGCCACTTCTTTAGGCTCTGGGGCCAACGTCCTGACTTTC.

The chain joins TRBV18 to TRBJ2-1; D unclear. The germline V gene encodes CDR1 KGHSH and CDR2 LQKENI. Trimming pared 0 bases from V and 6 bases from J, leaving 9 bases between. CDR3 length: 14 residues. CDR3 in amino acids: CASSPPTELNEQFF. CDR3 DNA sequence: TGTGCCAGCTCACCACCAACTGAACTCAATGAGCAGTTCTTC.

This clone was picked up one time. The V gene is TRBV7-5, the J gene TRBJ2-4; no DNA check was done on the table's D call, TRBD2. TRBV7-5 is shown as a pseudogene. The CDR3 has 14 residues. The CDR3 region is CARSLDPGENIQYF. CDR3 DNA: TGTGCCAGAAGCTTAGACCCCGGGGAAAACATTCAGTACTTC.

This chain links TRBV24-1 with TRBJ2-3; TRBD2 matches at 10 bases. Germline lookup yields CDR1 KGHDR and CDR2 SFDVKD. This CDR3 has 16 residues. The trim removed 1 base at V and 1 base at J, leaving 1 base unmatched. The CDR3 reads CATSDFTSGGTDTQYF. CDR3 sequence (DNA): TGTGCCACCAGTGATTTCACTAGCGGGGGCACAGATACGCAGTATTTT.

This clone was detected only once. The rearrangement joins TRBV6-4 to TRBJ1-2, with D hard to call. V was shortened by 0 bases and J by 6 bases, with 11 bases between the two germline ends. Germline V gene sequence: CDR1 MRHNA, CDR2 SNTAGT. The CDR3 loop spans 14 amino acids. CDR3 sequence (DNA): TGTGCCAGCAGTGACTCGAGAGGGTTGAATGGCTACACCTTC. Translated: CASSDSRGLNGYTF.

The CDR3 DNA reads TGTGCCAGCAGCCCGAACTGGGGAGGGGATACGCAGTATTTT. Translation gives CASSPNWGGDTQYF. This rearrangement joins TRBV7-9 to TRBJ2-3; TRBD2 agrees at 7 bases. Germline CDR1 and CDR2: SEHNR and FQNEAQ (reference sequence). V lost 5 bases, J lost 6 bases, and 8 bases stayed unmatched. CDR3 length equals 14 residues.

The gene calls are TRBV24-1 and TRBJ2-5, with D unresolved. The CDR3 sequence is 12 residues long. The germline V gene has CDR1 KGHDR and CDR2 SFDVKD. The V end was cut by 3 bases, the J end by 4 bases, with 5 bases between. CDR3 in amino acids: CATSDGTETQYF. In nucleotides, the CDR3 is TGTGCCACCAGTGATGGAACAGAGACCCAGTACTTC.

This chain links TRBV7-7 with TRBJ2-5; 8 bases are a match to TRBD1. The CDR3 totals 14 residues. With V trimmed by 5 bases and J by 5 bases, 7 bases remained unmatched. Per germline, CDR1 SSHAT and CDR2 FNYEAQ (reference sequence). In DNA, the CDR3 is TGTGCCAGCAGCCGACAGGGGAGTACGGAGACCCAGTACTTC. Encoded protein: CASSRQGSTETQYF.

The chain joins TRBV6-2 or TRBV6-3 to TRBJ2-5; 10 nucleotides agree with TRBD2. Trimming at V came to 0 bases and at J to 2 bases, leaving 6 bases not matched to a gene. Looked up from germline, CDR1 is MNHEY and CDR2 is SVGEGT. The CDR3 is made up of 17 amino acids. CDR3 nucleotide sequence: TGTGCCAGCAGTTACTCGGTAGCGGGGGGTCCACAAGAGACCCAGTACTTC. Protein sequence: CASSYSVAGGPQETQYF.

This clone was detected only once. This chain connects TRBV30 to TRBJ2-3; tentative D call: TRBD1 (7 bases). The CDR3 consists of 13 residues. Looked up from germline, CDR1 is GTSNPN and CDR2 is SVGIG (reference sequence). V lost 1 base to trimming and J lost 6 bases, with 11 bases between them. The CDR3 region has the DNA TGTGCCTGGAGTGGCAGGGGGAGGGATACGCAGTATTTT. Its translation is CAWSGRGRDTQYF.

The chain employs TRBV15 and TRBJ2-7; possible D gene TRBD2, 5 bases. Trimming pared 5 bases from V and 5 bases from J, leaving 13 bases between. Germline lookup yields CDR1 LNHNV and CDR2 YYDKDF (reference sequence). This CDR3 is built from 13 residues. DNA for the CDR3: TGTGCCACCAGCGGCGGGCGAGCCGACGAGCAGTACTTC. The encoded protein is CATSGGRADEQYF.

The chain carries TRBV6-2 or TRBV6-3 and TRBJ1-1; the D is unclear. CDR1 is MNHEY and CDR2 is SVGEGT in the germline V gene. Trimming took 0 bases from V and 1 from J, leaving 6 bases between them. CDR3 length equals 14 residues. The CDR3 coding sequence is TGTGCCAGCAGTTACTCTGAACGGAACACTGAAGCTTTCTTT. The encoded protein is CASSYSERNTEAFF.

The chain is built from TRBV16 and TRBJ2-3; D gene ambiguous. The V gene lost 2 bases and the J gene lost 9 bases, with 6 bases spanning the gap. There are 11 residues in the CDR3. Germline assignment: CDR1 KGHSY and CDR2 FQNENV. The CDR3 region has the DNA TGTGCCAGCAGCCAACAGCGAACGCAGTATTTT. Protein product: CASSQQRTQYF. The complete variable domain, with remaining parts taken from reference TRBV16 and TRBJ2-3, reads GEEVAQTPKHLVRGEGQKAKLYCAPIKGHSYVFWYQQVLKNEFKFLISFQNENVFDETGMPKERFSAKCLPNSPCSLEIQATKLEDSAVYFCASSQQRTQYFGPGTRLTVL.

The chain is built from TRBV18 and TRBJ2-3, with D possibly being TRBD2 (6 bases). The germline V gene encodes CDR1 KGHSH and CDR2 LQKENI. The CDR3 is 17 amino acids. V lost 2 bases, J lost 0 bases, and 15 bases lay in between. The CDR3 region has the DNA TGTGCCAGCTCACCAACTATTACTAGCCCTAGCACAGATACGCAGTATTTT. Amino acids: CASSPTITSPSTDTQYF.

The chain couples TRBV7-4 to TRBJ2-7; D is ambiguous. Per germline, CDR1 SGHVT and CDR2 SQSDAQ. V dropped 6 bases and J dropped 3 bases, with 15 bases sitting between them. The length of the CDR3 is 14 residues. CDR3 coding DNA: TGTGCCAGCAGTTCCGTGGACGAATACTACGAGCAGTACTTC. It codes for CASSSVDEYYEQYF. The full variable domain, rest sourced from reference TRBV7-4 and TRBJ2-7, is GAGVSQSPRYKVAKRGRDVALRCDSISGHVTLYWYRQTLGQGSEVLTYSQSDAQRDKSGRPSGRFSAERPERSVSTLKIQRTEQGDSAVYLCASSSVDEYYEQYFGPGTRLTVT.

The J gene is TRBJ1-2, the V gene TRBV2; maybe TRBD1 (5 bases). Germline CDR1 SNHLY, CDR2 FYNNEI. The CDR3 runs 13 residues. Trimming removed 3 bases at V and 2 bases at J, with 7 bases between. This chain's CDR3 is CASSEGLNYGYTF. CDR3 DNA sequence: TGTGCCAGCAGTGAGGGACTGAACTATGGCTACACCTTC.

This chain uses TRBV18 with TRBJ2-5; TRBD2 agrees at 9 bases. Per germline, CDR1 KGHSH and CDR2 LQKENI. The J segment lost 2 bases and the V segment lost 6 bases, leaving 10 bases of the junction unmatched. The CDR3 length is 16 residues. This CDR3 reads CASSPGLARIQETQYF. The CDR3 DNA follows: TGTGCCAGCTCGCCAGGACTAGCGAGGATACAAGAGACCCAGTACTTC.